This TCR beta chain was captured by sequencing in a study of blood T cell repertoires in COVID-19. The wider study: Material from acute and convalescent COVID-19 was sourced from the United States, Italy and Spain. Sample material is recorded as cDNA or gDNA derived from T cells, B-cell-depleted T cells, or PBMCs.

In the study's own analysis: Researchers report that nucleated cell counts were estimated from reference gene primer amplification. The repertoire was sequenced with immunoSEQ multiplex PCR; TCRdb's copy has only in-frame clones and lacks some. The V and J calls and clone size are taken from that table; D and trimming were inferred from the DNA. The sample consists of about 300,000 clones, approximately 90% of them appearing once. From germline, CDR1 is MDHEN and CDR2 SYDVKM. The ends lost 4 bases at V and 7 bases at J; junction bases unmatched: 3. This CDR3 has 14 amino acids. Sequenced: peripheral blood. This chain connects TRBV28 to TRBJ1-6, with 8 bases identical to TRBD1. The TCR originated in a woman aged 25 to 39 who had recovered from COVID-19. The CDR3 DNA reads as TGTGCCAGCAGTTCGGGACAGGACAATTCACCCCTCCACTTT. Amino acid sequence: CASSSGQDNSPLHF.